Listed below are T cell receptor beta chains from one sample, sequenced in a study of cytomegalovirus exposure and HLA in healthy donors. The assay was immunoSEQ multiplex PCR, and TCRdb's table has in-frame clones only and misses some. This sample carries 130,000 or so clones, over 8.5% of them seen once, and the ten largest clones take approximately 6%. Sequenced sample: PBMCs. These receptor sequences come from a woman aged 40 to 55 in good health and CMV-seropositive. CDR3s include the opening cysteine and the closing phenylalanine or tryptophan. Each record gives: J gene, clone size, V gene, D gene, CDR3 DNA, CDR3 protein. A D gene is named only where the DNA matches it firmly. Clone size is stated in some rows and not others, as once, few, many or a class when expanded.

j_call: TRBJ2-1; clone_size: few; v_call: TRBV6-4; d_call: TRBD2; cdr3_nt: TGTGCCAGCAGCCCCGGGACTAGCGGGGGGGATGAGCAGTTCTTC; cdr3_aa: CASSPGTSGGDEQFF
j_call: TRBJ2-7; clone_size: few; v_call: TRBV27; d_call: NA; cdr3_nt: TGTGCCAGCAGTTTAAAACAGCCCTACGAGCAGTACTTC; cdr3_aa: CASSLKQPYEQYF
j_call: TRBJ2-7; clone_size: NA; v_call: TRBV5-1; d_call: NA; cdr3_nt: TGCGCCAGCAGCTTGGTGGGTGGGGCGTACGAGCAGTACTTC; cdr3_aa: CASSLVGGAYEQYF
j_call: TRBJ1-5; clone_size: few; v_call: TRBV5-5; d_call: NA; cdr3_nt: TGTGCCAGCAGCCCGGGGGGGGATCAGCCCCAGCATTTT; cdr3_aa: CASSPGGDQPQHF
j_call: TRBJ2-7; clone_size: few; v_call: TRBV30; d_call: TRBD1; cdr3_nt: TGTGCCTGGAGTAAGACAAACAGGGGGCCGAGTGAGCAGTACTTC; cdr3_aa: CAWSKTNRGPSEQYF
j_call: TRBJ2-7; clone_size: few; v_call: TRBV2; d_call: NA; cdr3_nt: TGTGCCAGCAGTAGACAGCGACCCTACGAGCAGTACTTC; cdr3_aa: CASSRQRPYEQYF
j_call: TRBJ2-1; clone_size: few; v_call: TRBV13; d_call: NA; cdr3_nt: TGTGCCAGCAGCATTAGCGGAAGCTCCTACAATGAGCAGTTCTTC; cdr3_aa: CASSISGSSYNEQFF
j_call: TRBJ2-7; clone_size: few; v_call: TRBV5-1; d_call: TRBD1; cdr3_nt: TGCGCCAGCAGCCAGACTCCAGGGGGTTCCTACGAGCAGTACTTC; cdr3_aa: CASSQTPGGSYEQYF
j_call: TRBJ1-2; clone_size: few; v_call: TRBV19; d_call: NA; cdr3_nt: TGTGCCAGTAGTGGACAGAACTATGGCTACACCTTC; cdr3_aa: CASSGQNYGYTF
j_call: TRBJ1-1; clone_size: few; v_call: TRBV25-1; d_call: NA; cdr3_nt: TGTGCCAGCAGTGCACCAGGGGCCACTGAAGCTTTCTTT; cdr3_aa: CASSAPGATEAFF
j_call: TRBJ1-5; clone_size: NA; v_call: TRBV28; d_call: NA; cdr3_nt: TGTGCCAGCAGCCAGTCGGGTGGGGGGCAGCCCCAGCATTTT; cdr3_aa: CASSQSGGGQPQHF
j_call: TRBJ1-6; clone_size: few; v_call: TRBV19; d_call: NA; cdr3_nt: TGTGCCAGTAGACCCGAGCGTGGATATAATTCACCCCTCCACTTT; cdr3_aa: CASRPERGYNSPLHF
j_call: TRBJ2-5; clone_size: NA; v_call: TRBV7-9; d_call: NA; cdr3_nt: TGTGCCAGCAGCCCACCCCTGGGTTTTTCCCGGGTGCAAGAGACCCAGTACTTC; cdr3_aa: CASSPPLGFSRVQETQYF
j_call: TRBJ1-2; clone_size: NA; v_call: TRBV4-1; d_call: TRBD1; cdr3_nt: TGCGCCAGCAGCCAAGGGTCAGGGGGCGACTATGGCTACACCTTC; cdr3_aa: CASSQGSGGDYGYTF
j_call: TRBJ2-1; clone_size: few; v_call: TRBV4-1; d_call: NA; cdr3_nt: TGCGCCAGCAGCCAAGCAGGGTGGGCCGGCTCCTACAATGAGCAGTTCTTC; cdr3_aa: CASSQAGWAGSYNEQFF
j_call: TRBJ2-7; clone_size: few; v_call: TRBV5-1; d_call: NA; cdr3_nt: TGCGCCAGCAGCTTGGATGGCGGCAGGGAAGCCGAGCAGTACTTC; cdr3_aa: CASSLDGGREAEQYF
j_call: TRBJ1-1; clone_size: NA; v_call: TRBV6-1; d_call: TRBD1; cdr3_nt: TGTGCCAGCAGTGTAAACAGGGGCCGATATCTGAACACTGAAGCTTTCTTT; cdr3_aa: CASSVNRGRYLNTEAFF
j_call: TRBJ2-5; clone_size: NA; v_call: TRBV6-5; d_call: NA; cdr3_nt: TGTGCCAGCAGTTACCCAGGCAGCGGGCAGTACTTC; cdr3_aa: CASSYPGSGQYF
j_call: TRBJ2-3; clone_size: NA; v_call: TRBV2; d_call: NA; cdr3_nt: TGTGCCAGCAGTGAGGGGTGGGGCCGAACTAGCACAGATACGCAGTATTTT; cdr3_aa: CASSEGWGRTSTDTQYF
j_call: TRBJ2-2; clone_size: few; v_call: TRBV9; d_call: TRBD1; cdr3_nt: TGTGCCAGCAGCGCATACAGGGGGCGTGGGACCGGGGAGCTGTTTTTT; cdr3_aa: CASSAYRGRGTGELFF
j_call: TRBJ2-7; clone_size: few; v_call: TRBV10-3; d_call: TRBD1; cdr3_nt: TGTGCCATCAGTGGACAGGGGGTTCAAGCCTACGAGCAGTACTTC; cdr3_aa: CAISGQGVQAYEQYF
j_call: TRBJ2-1; clone_size: few; v_call: TRBV10-3; d_call: TRBD2; cdr3_nt: TGTGCCATCAGTGACGAGGCGGGGGGGCGCGATGAGCAGTTCTTC; cdr3_aa: CAISDEAGGRDEQFF
j_call: TRBJ2-7; clone_size: NA; v_call: TRBV7-8; d_call: TRBD1; cdr3_nt: TGTGCCAGCAGCCACCACGACAGGGGATATTCCTACGAGCAGTACTTC; cdr3_aa: CASSHHDRGYSYEQYF
j_call: TRBJ2-7; clone_size: NA; v_call: TRBV5-4; d_call: TRBD1; cdr3_nt: TGTGCCAGCAGCCCCGGGACAGGGGGCTGGTACGAGCAGTACTTC; cdr3_aa: CASSPGTGGWYEQYF
j_call: TRBJ1-1; clone_size: few; v_call: TRBV5-1; d_call: TRBD1; cdr3_nt: TGCGCCAGCAGCTTGGCGACAGGGGGCGCTGAAGCTTTCTTT; cdr3_aa: CASSLATGGAEAFF
j_call: TRBJ1-4; clone_size: NA; v_call: TRBV10-2; d_call: NA; cdr3_nt: TGCGCCAGCAGTGGGACAGCCATTAATGAAAAACTGTTTTTT; cdr3_aa: CASSGTAINEKLFF
j_call: TRBJ1-3; clone_size: NA; v_call: TRBV6-5; d_call: NA; cdr3_nt: TGTGCCAGCAGTTACTTGCCCGGTGAGGGGGTCACCATATATTTT; cdr3_aa: CASSYLPGEGVTIYF
j_call: TRBJ2-7; clone_size: NA; v_call: TRBV2; d_call: NA; cdr3_nt: TGTGCCAGCAGTAAGGGACTCCCAGGGTCCTACGAGCAGTACTTC; cdr3_aa: CASSKGLPGSYEQYF
j_call: TRBJ2-7; clone_size: few; v_call: TRBV18; d_call: TRBD1; cdr3_nt: TGTGCCAGCTCACCACCGGAAGGGGGCGGTTACGAGCAGTACTTC; cdr3_aa: CASSPPEGGGYEQYF
j_call: TRBJ1-2; clone_size: NA; v_call: TRBV6-5; d_call: NA; cdr3_nt: TGTGCCAGCAGTTACTCGAGGGCGCAGAACTATGGCTACACCTTC; cdr3_aa: CASSYSRAQNYGYTF
j_call: TRBJ1-2; clone_size: NA; v_call: TRBV29-1; d_call: NA; cdr3_nt: TGCAGCGTTGAAGGTGGGAGCTACTATGGCTACACCTTC; cdr3_aa: CSVEGGSYYGYTF
j_call: TRBJ1-2; clone_size: few; v_call: TRBV7-6; d_call: NA; cdr3_nt: TGTGCCAGCAGCCCAGGGTCGGAAGGCTACACCTTC; cdr3_aa: CASSPGSEGYTF
j_call: TRBJ2-3; clone_size: few; v_call: TRBV27; d_call: NA; cdr3_nt: TGTGCCAGCAGTTCCCGGGGGGCGAACACAGATACGCAGTATTTT; cdr3_aa: CASSSRGANTDTQYF
j_call: TRBJ1-1; clone_size: NA; v_call: TRBV11-2; d_call: TRBD1; cdr3_nt: TGTGCCAGCAGCTTAGGAAGACAGGGGTTGGGCACTGAAGCTTTCTTT; cdr3_aa: CASSLGRQGLGTEAFF
j_call: TRBJ2-7; clone_size: few; v_call: TRBV4-2; d_call: TRBD2; cdr3_nt: TGTGCCAGCAGCCAAGTACTAGCGGGGGCTGAAGAGCAGTACTTC; cdr3_aa: CASSQVLAGAEEQYF
j_call: TRBJ1-3; clone_size: NA; v_call: TRBV15; d_call: TRBD1; cdr3_nt: TGTGCCACCAGCAGGGGGACAGGGCCGTCCTCTGGAAACACCATATATTTT; cdr3_aa: CATSRGTGPSSGNTIYF
j_call: TRBJ2-7; clone_size: NA; v_call: TRBV5-1; d_call: NA; cdr3_nt: TGCGCCAGCAGCTTGGATACAAGCTCCTACGAGCAGTACTTC; cdr3_aa: CASSLDTSSYEQYF
j_call: TRBJ2-7; clone_size: few; v_call: TRBV7-9; d_call: NA; cdr3_nt: TGTGCCAGCAGCTTAGAAGGGTCATTTAGCGTCTACGAGCAGTACTTC; cdr3_aa: CASSLEGSFSVYEQYF
j_call: TRBJ2-7; clone_size: NA; v_call: TRBV19; d_call: NA; cdr3_nt: TGTGCCAGTAGTATCGGAGGGAGGTCCTACGAGCAGTACTTC; cdr3_aa: CASSIGGRSYEQYF
j_call: TRBJ1-4; clone_size: few; v_call: TRBV4-1; d_call: TRBD1; cdr3_nt: TGCGCCAGCAAGGACAGGGAATTCCTTAGGGCGGAAAAACTGTTTTTT; cdr3_aa: CASKDREFLRAEKLFF
j_call: TRBJ1-1; clone_size: NA; v_call: TRBV9; d_call: NA; cdr3_nt: TGTGCCAGCAGCGTAGAGGGAGGCACCAAGAACACTGAAGCTTTCTTT; cdr3_aa: CASSVEGGTKNTEAFF
j_call: TRBJ2-2; clone_size: few; v_call: TRBV6-1; d_call: NA; cdr3_nt: TGTGCCAGCAGCGGGGTCCGGACCGGGGAGCTGTTTTTT; cdr3_aa: CASSGVRTGELFF
j_call: TRBJ1-1; clone_size: few; v_call: TRBV6-6; d_call: TRBD1; cdr3_nt: TGTGCCAGCAGCTCCGACAGGGGTAACACTGAAGCTTTCTTT; cdr3_aa: CASSSDRGNTEAFF
j_call: TRBJ2-3; clone_size: NA; v_call: TRBV27; d_call: NA; cdr3_nt: TGTGCCAGCAGTTTAGTAGAAGGGGCCTTGGGAGATACGCAGTATTTT; cdr3_aa: CASSLVEGALGDTQYF
j_call: TRBJ1-5; clone_size: few; v_call: TRBV6-1; d_call: TRBD1; cdr3_nt: TGTGCCACTAAGGACAGGGTGTACAATCAGCCCCAGCATTTT; cdr3_aa: CATKDRVYNQPQHF
j_call: TRBJ1-1; clone_size: NA; v_call: TRBV30; d_call: TRBD1; cdr3_nt: TGTGCCTGGAGTGCGGGGACAGGGGGCCCGATGAACACTGAAGCTTTCTTT; cdr3_aa: CAWSAGTGGPMNTEAFF
j_call: TRBJ1-1; clone_size: few; v_call: TRBV5-1; d_call: TRBD1; cdr3_nt: TGCGCCAGCCGGGACAGGCGCGAAGGGGCTGAAGCTTTCTTT; cdr3_aa: CASRDRREGAEAFF
j_call: TRBJ2-7; clone_size: NA; v_call: TRBV30; d_call: TRBD2; cdr3_nt: TGCGCCGGGGGCGGGGGGGCCTACGAGCAGTACTTC; cdr3_aa: CAGGGGAYEQYF
j_call: TRBJ1-5; clone_size: NA; v_call: TRBV18; d_call: TRBD1; cdr3_nt: TGTGCCAGCTCAAAGGGACAGCTTAACAATCAGCCCCAGCATTTT; cdr3_aa: CASSKGQLNNQPQHF
j_call: TRBJ2-7; clone_size: NA; v_call: TRBV7-2; d_call: NA; cdr3_nt: TGTGCCAGCAGCGAGAACACCGGGACTCAGGCCCTGTACTTC; cdr3_aa: CASSENTGTQALYF
j_call: TRBJ1-5; clone_size: NA; v_call: TRBV5-8; d_call: NA; cdr3_nt: TGTGCCAGCACTCCCCGGGTGGGCAATCAGCCCCAGCATTTT; cdr3_aa: CASTPRVGNQPQHF
j_call: TRBJ1-2; clone_size: few; v_call: TRBV9; d_call: NA; cdr3_nt: TGTGCCAGCAGCGGCCCCTTCGATCAGGGCGATTATGGCTACACCTTC; cdr3_aa: CASSGPFDQGDYGYTF
j_call: TRBJ1-2; clone_size: few; v_call: TRBV25-1; d_call: NA; cdr3_nt: TGTGCCAGCAGTGAATACCCCCAGGGGAGTGGCTACACCTTC; cdr3_aa: CASSEYPQGSGYTF
j_call: TRBJ1-5; clone_size: few; v_call: TRBV9; d_call: TRBD1; cdr3_nt: TGTGCCAGCAGCCCGGGGACAGATCAGCCCCAGCATTTT; cdr3_aa: CASSPGTDQPQHF
j_call: TRBJ1-5; clone_size: NA; v_call: TRBV7-9; d_call: NA; cdr3_nt: TGTGCCAGCAGTTTGGGGGGTCAGCCCCAGCATTTT; cdr3_aa: CASSLGGQPQHF
j_call: TRBJ1-4; clone_size: NA; v_call: TRBV28; d_call: NA; cdr3_nt: TGTGCCAGCAGATACAGCCTTGGTAATGAAAAACTGTTTTTT; cdr3_aa: CASRYSLGNEKLFF